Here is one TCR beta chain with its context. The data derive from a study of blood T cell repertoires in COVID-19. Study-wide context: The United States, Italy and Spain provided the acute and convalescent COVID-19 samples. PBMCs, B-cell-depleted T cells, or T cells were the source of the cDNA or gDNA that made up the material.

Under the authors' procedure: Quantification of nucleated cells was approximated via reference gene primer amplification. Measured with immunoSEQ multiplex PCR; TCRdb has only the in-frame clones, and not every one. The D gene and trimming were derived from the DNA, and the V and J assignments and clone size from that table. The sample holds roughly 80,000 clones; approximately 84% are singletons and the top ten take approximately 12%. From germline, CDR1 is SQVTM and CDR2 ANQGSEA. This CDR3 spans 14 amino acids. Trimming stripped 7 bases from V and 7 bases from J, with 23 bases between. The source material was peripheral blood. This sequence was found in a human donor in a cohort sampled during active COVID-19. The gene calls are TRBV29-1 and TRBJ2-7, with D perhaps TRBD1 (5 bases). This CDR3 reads CSAFAGAGRLEQYF. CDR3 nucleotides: TGCAGCGCGTTCGCTGGGGCAGGGCGATTAGAGCAGTACTTC.